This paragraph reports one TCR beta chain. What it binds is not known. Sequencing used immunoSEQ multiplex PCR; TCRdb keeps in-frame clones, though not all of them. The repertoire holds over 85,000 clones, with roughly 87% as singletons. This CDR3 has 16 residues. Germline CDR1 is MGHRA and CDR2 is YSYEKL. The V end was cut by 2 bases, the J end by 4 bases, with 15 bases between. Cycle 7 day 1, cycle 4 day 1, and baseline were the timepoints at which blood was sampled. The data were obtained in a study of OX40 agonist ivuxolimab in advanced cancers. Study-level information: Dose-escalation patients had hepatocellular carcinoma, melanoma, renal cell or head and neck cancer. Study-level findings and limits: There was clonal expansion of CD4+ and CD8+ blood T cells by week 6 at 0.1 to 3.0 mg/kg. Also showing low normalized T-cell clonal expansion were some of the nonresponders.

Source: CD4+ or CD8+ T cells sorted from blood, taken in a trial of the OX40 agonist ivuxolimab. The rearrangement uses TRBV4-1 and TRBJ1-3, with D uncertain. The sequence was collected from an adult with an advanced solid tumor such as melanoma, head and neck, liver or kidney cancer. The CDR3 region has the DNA TGCGCCAGCAGCCAACCCGAGCAAGGATTCGGAAACACCATATATTTT. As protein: CASSQPEQGFGNTIYF.